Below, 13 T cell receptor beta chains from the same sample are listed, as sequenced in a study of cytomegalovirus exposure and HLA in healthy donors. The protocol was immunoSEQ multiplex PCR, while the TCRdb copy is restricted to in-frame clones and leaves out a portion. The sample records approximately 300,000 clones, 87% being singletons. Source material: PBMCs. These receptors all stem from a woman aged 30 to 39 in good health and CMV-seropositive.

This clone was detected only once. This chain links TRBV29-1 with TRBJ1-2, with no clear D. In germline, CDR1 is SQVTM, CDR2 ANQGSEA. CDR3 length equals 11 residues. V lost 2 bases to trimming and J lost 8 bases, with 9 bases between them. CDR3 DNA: TGCAGCGTTGAAATACGGGAAGGCTACACCTTC. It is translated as CSVEIREGYTF.

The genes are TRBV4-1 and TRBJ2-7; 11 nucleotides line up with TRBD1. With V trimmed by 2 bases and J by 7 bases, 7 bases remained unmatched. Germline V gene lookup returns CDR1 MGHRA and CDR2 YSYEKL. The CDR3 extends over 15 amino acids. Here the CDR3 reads CASSQLRTGGWEQYF. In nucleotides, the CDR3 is TGCGCCAGCAGCCAACTCCGGACAGGGGGCTGGGAGCAGTACTTC.

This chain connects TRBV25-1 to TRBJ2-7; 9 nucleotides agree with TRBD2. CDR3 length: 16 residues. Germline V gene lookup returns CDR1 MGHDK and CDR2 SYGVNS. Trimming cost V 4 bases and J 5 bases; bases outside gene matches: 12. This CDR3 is CASSVQGSGRRDEQYF. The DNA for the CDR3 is TGTGCCAGCAGTGTTCAGGGAAGCGGGAGGAGGGACGAGCAGTACTTC.

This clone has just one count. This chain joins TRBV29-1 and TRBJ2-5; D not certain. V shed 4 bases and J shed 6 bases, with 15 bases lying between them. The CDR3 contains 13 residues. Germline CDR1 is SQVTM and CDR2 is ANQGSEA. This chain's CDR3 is CSVVGSFLQTQYF. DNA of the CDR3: TGCAGCGTTGTTGGCAGCTTTCTTCAGACCCAGTACTTC.

The CDR3 nucleotides read TGTGCCAGCAGTCCTGTAGCGGGAGGGCTCTACACCGGGGAGCTGTTTTTT. Its protein is CASSPVAGGLYTGELFF. The V and J genes are TRBV6-4 and TRBJ2-2, with TRBD2 identical over 11 bases. Trimming at V came to 5 bases and at J to 3 bases, leaving 8 bases not matched to a gene. The germline V gene has CDR1 MRHNA and CDR2 SNTAGT. This CDR3 has 17 amino acids.

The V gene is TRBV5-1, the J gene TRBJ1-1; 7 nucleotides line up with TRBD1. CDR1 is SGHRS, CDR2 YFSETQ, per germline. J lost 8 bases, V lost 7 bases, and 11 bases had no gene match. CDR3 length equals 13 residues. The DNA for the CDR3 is TGCGCCAGCGCCTCCTCCAGGGGGGGAGAAGCTTTCTTT. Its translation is CASASSRGGEAFF.

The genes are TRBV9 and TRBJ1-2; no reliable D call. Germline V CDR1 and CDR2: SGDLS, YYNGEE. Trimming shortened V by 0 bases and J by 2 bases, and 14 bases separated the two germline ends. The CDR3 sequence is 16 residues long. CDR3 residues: CASSVEEETANYGYTF. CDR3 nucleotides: TGTGCCAGCAGCGTAGAGGAGGAGACGGCAAACTATGGCTACACCTTC.

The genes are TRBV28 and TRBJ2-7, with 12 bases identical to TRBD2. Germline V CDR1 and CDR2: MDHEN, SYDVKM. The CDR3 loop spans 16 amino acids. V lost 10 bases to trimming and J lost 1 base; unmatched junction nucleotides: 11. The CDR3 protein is CATRLLGLAGSYEQYF. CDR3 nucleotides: TGTGCCACCCGTCTACTCGGACTAGCGGGATCCTACGAGCAGTACTTC.

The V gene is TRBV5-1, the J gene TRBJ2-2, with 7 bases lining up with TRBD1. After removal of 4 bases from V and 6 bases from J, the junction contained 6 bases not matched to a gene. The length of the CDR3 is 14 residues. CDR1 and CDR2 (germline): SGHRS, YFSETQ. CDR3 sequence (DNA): TGCGCCAGCAGCGAGACAGGGCCCGCCGGGGAGCTGTTTTTT. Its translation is CASSETGPAGELFF.

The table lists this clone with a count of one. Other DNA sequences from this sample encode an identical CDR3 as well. The CDR3 region has the DNA TGTGCCAGCAGTTTGCAGGGTTATGGCTACACCTTC. This encodes CASSLQGYGYTF. The chain recombines TRBV28 with TRBJ1-2; D possibly corresponds to TRBD1 (5 bases). V was clipped by 3 bases and J by 5 bases, with 7 bases between them. Germline V CDR1 and CDR2: MDHEN, SYDVKM. This CDR3 region has 12 residues.

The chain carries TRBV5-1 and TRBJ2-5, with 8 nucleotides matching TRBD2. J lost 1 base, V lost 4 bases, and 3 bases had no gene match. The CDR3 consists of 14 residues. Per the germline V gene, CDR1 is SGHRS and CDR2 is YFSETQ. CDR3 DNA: TGCGCCAGCAGCAGAGCGGGGGCCCAAGAGACCCAGTACTTC. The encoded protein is CASSRAGAQETQYF.

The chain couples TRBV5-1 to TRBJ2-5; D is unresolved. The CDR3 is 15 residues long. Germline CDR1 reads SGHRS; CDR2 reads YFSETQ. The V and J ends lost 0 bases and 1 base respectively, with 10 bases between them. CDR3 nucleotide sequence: TGCGCCAGCAGCTTGGAAGAAGACATCCAAGAGACCCAGTACTTC. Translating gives CASSLEEDIQETQYF.

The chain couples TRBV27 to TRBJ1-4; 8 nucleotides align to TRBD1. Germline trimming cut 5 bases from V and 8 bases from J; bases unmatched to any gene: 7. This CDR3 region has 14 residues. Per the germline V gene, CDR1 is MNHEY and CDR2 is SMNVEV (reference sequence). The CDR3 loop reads CASSPHWTGEKLFF. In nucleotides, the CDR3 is TGTGCCAGCAGTCCACACTGGACAGGGGAAAAACTGTTTTTT. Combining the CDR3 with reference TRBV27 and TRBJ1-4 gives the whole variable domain EAQVTQNPRYLITVTGKKLTVTCSQNMNHEYMSWYRQDPGLGLRQIYYSMNVEVTDKGDVPEGYKVSRKEKRNFPLILESPSPNQTSLYFCASSPHWTGEKLFFGSGTQLSVL.